This passage covers 29 T cell receptor beta chains from one sample sequenced in a study of long-term antiretroviral therapy in people with HIV. An immunoSEQ assay, version v3.0, was performed at survey level. Assay used: immunoSEQ multiplex PCR; TCRdb lists only in-frame clones, some missing. The sample yields more than 20,000 clones, about 83% seen once. Sample: unsorted PBMCs, taken 3 years after starting antiretroviral therapy. These TCRs come from a man younger than 30 with HIV.

A single count supports this clone. The V call is TRBV6-5, the J call TRBJ1-6, with 7 bases that match TRBD1. V was pared by 5 bases and J by 7 bases, with 8 bases of the junction left unmatched. Per the germline V gene, CDR1 is MNHEY and CDR2 is SVGAGI. The CDR3 consists of 15 residues. The CDR3 reads CASSNDRAKNSPLHF. CDR3 DNA sequence: TGTGCCAGCAGTAACGACAGGGCCAAGAATTCACCCCTCCACTTT.

In its sample, this clone was seen a few times. The chain employs TRBV7-9 and TRBJ1-6; 7 bases are a match to TRBD1. With V trimmed by 5 bases and J by 5 bases, 9 bases remained unmatched. This CDR3 region has 16 residues. Germline assignment: CDR1 SEHNR and CDR2 FQNEAQ (reference sequence). The CDR3 coding sequence is TGTGCCAGCAGCGGGACGGGGACAGAAAATAATTCACCCCTCCACTTT. It translates to CASSGTGTENNSPLHF.

V gene TRBV6-4 combines with J gene TRBJ2-2; tentative D call: TRBD2 (6 bases). Germline V gives CDR1 MRHNA, CDR2 SNTAGT. V was clipped by 0 bases and J by 4 bases, with 18 bases between them. This CDR3 is built from 18 residues. CDR3 bases: TGTGCCAGCAGTGACTCGTTTGCGGGGCCCGGGGGCACCGGGGAGCTGTTTTTT. Protein product: CASSDSFAGPGGTGELFF.

This sequence joins TRBV28 and TRBJ1-2; possibly TRBD1 for D (5 bases). The CDR3 loop spans 13 amino acids. CDR1 MDHEN and CDR2 SYDVKM come from the germline V gene. V lost 10 bases and J 9 bases, leaving 21 bases between the germline ends. The CDR3 here is CATDPGLGISYTF. Written as DNA, the CDR3 is TGTGCCACCGATCCGGGACTGGGAATTAGCTACACCTTC.

CDR3 in amino acids: CASSQVRYTEAFF. CDR3 nucleotide sequence: TGTGCCAGCAGCCAAGTTCGATACACTGAAGCTTTCTTT. The chain joins TRBV14 to TRBJ1-1; D is ambiguous. Trimming removed 1 base from V and 3 bases from J, with 6 bases in between. This CDR3 spans 13 amino acids. The germline CDR1 and CDR2 sequences are SGHDN and FVKESK.

The chain recombines TRBV7-3 with TRBJ2-1; 11 bases align to TRBD2. Unmatched junction bases numbered 7, after V lost 4 bases and J lost 5 bases. The CDR3 runs 16 residues. From germline, CDR1 is SGHTA and CDR2 FQGTGA. CDR3 amino acids: CASSYYSGGANNEQFF. The CDR3 DNA sequence: TGTGCCAGCAGCTACTATAGCGGGGGGGCAAACAATGAGCAGTTCTTC.

The chain links TRBV6-1 to TRBJ1-5, with D tentatively TRBD1 (6 bases). The germline CDR1 and CDR2 sequences are MNHNS and SASEGT. The CDR3 loop spans 15 amino acids. V lost 8 bases and J 0 bases, leaving 14 bases between the germline ends. The CDR3 sequence is CASSGQTYSNQPQHF. In DNA form, the CDR3 reads TGTGCCAGCTCCGGACAGACGTATAGCAATCAGCCCCAGCATTTT.

The V and J genes are TRBV10-3 and TRBJ1-1, with D uncertain. Germline assignment: CDR1 ENHRY and CDR2 SYGVKD. This CDR3 has 13 amino acids. V dropped 10 bases and J dropped 5 bases, with 17 bases sitting between them. The CDR3 reads CASRPGSGTEAFF. The CDR3 bases are TGTGCCAGCCGCCCCGGCAGTGGAACTGAAGCTTTCTTT.

The genes are TRBV20-1 and TRBJ1-1, with D unclear. Germline V gene sequence: CDR1 DFQATT, CDR2 SNEGSKA (reference sequence). The CDR3 is 11 residues long. V was cut by 4 bases and J by 1 base, with 4 bases left in between. The CDR3 DNA reads as TGCAGTGCTACATCGAACACTGAAGCTTTCTTT. Translating gives CSATSNTEAFF.

CDR3 amino acids: CASSRQDTEAFF. The DNA of the CDR3 is TGTGCCAGCAGCAGGCAGGACACTGAAGCTTTCTTT. The chain links TRBV5-6 to TRBJ1-1; D is unresolved. The CDR3 contains 12 residues. Germline V gene lookup returns CDR1 SGHDT and CDR2 YYEEEE. Trimming shortened V by 4 bases and J by 3 bases, and 7 bases separated the two germline ends.

The chain is built from TRBV30 and TRBJ1-1, with D unclear. Germline V gene lookup returns CDR1 GTSNPN and CDR2 SVGIG (reference sequence). The CDR3 runs to 14 residues. V was cut by 0 bases and J by 2 bases, with 10 bases left in between. CDR3 sequence: CAWSVRRINTEAFF. CDR3 in DNA: TGTGCCTGGAGTGTAAGGCGGATTAACACTGAAGCTTTCTTT.

The genes are TRBV27 and TRBJ2-3; 12 bases fit TRBD2. V trimming: 5 bases; J trimming: 5 bases; junction bases outside the gene matches: 8. The CDR3 runs 16 residues. Germline assignment: CDR1 MNHEY and CDR2 SMNVEV (reference sequence). This CDR3 is CASSPASGGAGDTQYF. CDR3 DNA: TGTGCCAGCAGTCCGGCTAGCGGGGGGGCAGGAGATACGCAGTATTTT.

The V gene is TRBV6-6, the J gene TRBJ2-7; D may be TRBD1 or TRBD2 (5 bases each). Germline CDR1 reads MNHNY; CDR2 reads SVGAGI (reference sequence). Trimming pared 7 bases from V and 0 bases from J, leaving 16 bases between. The CDR3 length is 15 residues. The CDR3 coding sequence is TGTGCCAGCACCTACCTGGGACCCAACTCCTACGAGCAGTACTTC. It encodes CASTYLGPNSYEQYF.

The V call is TRBV10-3, the J call TRBJ2-2; 7 nucleotides agree with TRBD1. The length of the CDR3 is 12 residues. The V gene end was trimmed by 9 bases and the J gene end by 5 bases; junction bases not matched to a gene: 3. The germline CDR1 and CDR2 sequences are ENHRY and SYGVKD. CDR3 sequence reads: CAMGRGTGELFF. The DNA for the CDR3 is TGTGCCATGGGCAGGGGGACCGGGGAGCTGTTTTTT.

The chain couples TRBV30 to TRBJ1-4; D gene unclear. In germline, CDR1 is GTSNPN, CDR2 SVGIG (reference sequence). The CDR3 is 11 amino acids. V lost 5 bases and J lost 5, with 6 bases in between. CDR3 nucleotides: TGTGCCTGGGGTACCAATGAAAAACTGTTTTTT. Its translation: CAWGTNEKLFF. The entire variable domain, with the rest obtained from reference TRBV30 and TRBJ1-4, is as follows: SQTIHQWPATLVQPVGSPLSLECTVEGTSNPNLYWYRQAAGRGLQLLFYSVGIGQISSEVPQNLSASRPQDRQFILSSKKLLLSDSGFYLCAWGTNEKLFFGSGTQLSVL.

The CDR3 here is CASTGQAKYNSYGYTF. In DNA form, the CDR3 reads TGTGCCAGTACCGGTCAGGCAAAGTATAACTCGTATGGCTACACCTTC. The chain joins TRBV19 to TRBJ1-2; D gene uncertain. Trimming took 7 bases from V and 5 from J, leaving 23 bases between them. In germline, CDR1 is LNHDA, CDR2 SQIVND (reference sequence). CDR3 length: 16 amino acids.

V gene TRBV28 combines with J gene TRBJ1-1; D possibly corresponds to TRBD1 (6 bases). Trimming removed 3 bases from V and 2 bases from J, with 13 bases in between. The length of the CDR3 is 15 residues. Germline V lookup: CDR1 MDHEN, CDR2 SYDVKM. DNA of the CDR3: TGTGCCAGCAGTTTTGAGGGAGGGGGAAACACTGAAGCTTTCTTT. Translation gives CASSFEGGGNTEAFF.

CDR3 sequence: CATSSGSGLADTQYF. As DNA, the CDR3 is TGTGCCACCAGCAGCGGTTCGGGACTCGCAGATACGCAGTATTTT. The rearrangement uses TRBV15 and TRBJ2-3; D perhaps matches TRBD2 (6 bases). The V gene's germline CDR1 is LNHNV and CDR2 YYDKDF (reference sequence). CDR3 length equals 15 residues. V was pared by 3 bases and J by 4 bases, with 14 bases between.

The rearrangement joins TRBV2 to TRBJ1-1; D may be TRBD1 (6 bases). Trimming shortened V by 1 base and J by 0 bases, and 9 bases separated the two germline ends. This CDR3 spans 15 amino acids. Germline values: CDR1 SNHLY, CDR2 FYNNEI. CDR3 residues: CASSEVDSLNTEAFF. The CDR3 nucleotides are TGTGCCAGCAGTGAAGTGGACAGCTTGAACACTGAAGCTTTCTTT. The full variable domain, in which reference TRBV2 and TRBJ1-1 provide the parts outside the CDR3, is EPEVTQTPSHQVTQMGQEVILRCVPISNHLYFYWYRQILGQKVEFLVSFYNNEISEKSEIFDDQFSVERPDGSNFTLKIRSTKLEDSAMYFCASSEVDSLNTEAFFGQGTRLTVV.

This chain links TRBV19 with TRBJ1-5, with 9 bases that match TRBD1. This CDR3 region has 16 residues. V lost 4 bases, J lost 2 bases, and 6 bases stayed unmatched. CDR1 and CDR2 (germline): LNHDA, SQIVND (reference sequence). The CDR3 sequence: CASSRGTGRGNQPQHF. For the CDR3, the DNA is TGTGCCAGTAGTAGGGGGACAGGGCGAGGCAATCAGCCCCAGCATTTT. The variable domain in full, completed from reference TRBV19 and TRBJ1-5, reads DGGITQSPKYLFRKEGQNVTLSCEQNLNHDAMYWYRQDPGQGLRLIYYSQIVNDFQKGDIAEGYSVSREKKESFPLTVTSAQKNPTAFYLCASSRGTGRGNQPQHFGDGTRLSIL.

V gene TRBV5-4 combines with J gene TRBJ2-7, with D uncertain. V lost 1 base and J 9 bases, leaving 11 bases between the germline ends. Germline V gene lookup returns CDR1 SGHNT and CDR2 YYREEE (reference sequence). The CDR3 is made up of 12 amino acids. The CDR3 nucleotides read TGTGCCAGCAGCTTGACGAACGTGCGGCAGTACGTC. Residues: CASSLTNVRQYV.

V and J are TRBV6-1 and TRBJ2-7; TRBD1 aligns across 7 bases. There are 12 residues in the CDR3. CDR1 and CDR2 from the germline V gene are MNHNS and SASEGT. V lost 5 bases and J lost 7; bases outside the gene matches: 5. The CDR3 region is CASSQTGIEQYV. As DNA, the CDR3 is TGTGCCAGCAGTCAGACAGGGATAGAGCAGTACGTC.

The rearrangement links TRBV14 to TRBJ1-2; TRBD1 is a possible D gene (6 bases). CDR3 length: 18 amino acids. Looked up from germline, CDR1 is SGHDN and CDR2 is FVKESK. Trimming stripped 0 bases from V and 4 bases from J, with 21 bases between. CDR3 in DNA: TGTGCCAGCAGCCAAGACGTGGGCGACAGGTGGATCTCCTATGGCTACACCTTC. The encoded protein is CASSQDVGDRWISYGYTF.

J is TRBJ2-7 and V is TRBV11-1; 10 bases fit TRBD1. The CDR3 length is 15 residues. V was pared by 5 bases and J by 7 bases, with 11 bases of the junction left unmatched. Per germline, CDR1 SGHAT and CDR2 FQDESV (reference sequence). The CDR3 region is CASSPGQGPLREQYF. The CDR3 nucleotides are TGTGCCAGCAGCCCGGGACAGGGGCCCCTCCGAGAGCAGTACTTC.

J is TRBJ1-5 and V is TRBV4-1; TRBD1 matches 9 bases. Germline V gene lookup returns CDR1 MGHRA and CDR2 YSYEKL. Trimming cost V 1 base and J 6 bases; bases outside gene matches: 4. CDR3 length: 15 amino acids. CDR3 nucleotide sequence: TGCGCCAGCAGCCAAGGGACAGGGGAGGCTCAGCCCCAGCATTTT. It yields the protein CASSQGTGEAQPQHF.

This clone was recorded only once. V gene TRBV29-1 combines with J gene TRBJ1-2, with D hard to call. This CDR3 region has 15 residues. Trimming pared 1 base from V and 3 bases from J, leaving 15 bases between. CDR1 and CDR2 (germline): SQVTM, ANQGSEA. CDR3 residues: CSVEGAEGHHYGYTF. DNA of the CDR3: TGCAGCGTTGAAGGTGCTGAGGGCCATCACTATGGCTACACCTTC.

The V and J genes are TRBV18 and TRBJ1-5; no clear D. Germline-derived CDR1 and CDR2 are KGHSH and LQKENI. The V end was cut by 6 bases, the J end by 1 base, with 16 bases between. The CDR3 sequence is 16 residues long. CDR3 region: CASSISSERSNQPQHF. The CDR3 nucleotides read TGTGCCAGCTCCATAAGCAGCGAAAGAAGCAATCAGCCCCAGCATTTT.

V is TRBV7-9 and J is TRBJ1-1; D not resolved. The V and J ends lost 3 bases and 6 bases respectively, with 5 bases between them. This CDR3 contains 11 residues. Germline V gene lookup returns CDR1 SEHNR and CDR2 FQNEAQ (reference sequence). CDR3 loop: CASSLGSEAFF. For the CDR3, the DNA is TGTGCCAGCAGCTTGGGGTCTGAAGCTTTCTTT. Based on the CDR3 plus reference TRBV7-9 and TRBJ1-1, the full variable domain is DTGVSQNPRHKITKRGQNVTFRCDPISEHNRLYWYRQTLGQGPEFLTYFQNEAQLEKSRLLSDRFSAERPKGSFSTLEIQRTEQGDSAMYLCASSLGSEAFFGQGTRLTVV.

The chain is built from TRBV10-3 and TRBJ1-1, with a possible D match to TRBD1 (6 bases). Between the trimmed V and J ends, which lost 5 bases and 5 bases, there was a span of 18 bases. Germline V gives CDR1 ENHRY, CDR2 SYGVKD. This CDR3 is built from 15 residues. This CDR3 is CAISYTTGIVTEAFF. CDR3 DNA: TGTGCCATCAGTTATACAACAGGGATTGTTACTGAAGCTTTCTTT.